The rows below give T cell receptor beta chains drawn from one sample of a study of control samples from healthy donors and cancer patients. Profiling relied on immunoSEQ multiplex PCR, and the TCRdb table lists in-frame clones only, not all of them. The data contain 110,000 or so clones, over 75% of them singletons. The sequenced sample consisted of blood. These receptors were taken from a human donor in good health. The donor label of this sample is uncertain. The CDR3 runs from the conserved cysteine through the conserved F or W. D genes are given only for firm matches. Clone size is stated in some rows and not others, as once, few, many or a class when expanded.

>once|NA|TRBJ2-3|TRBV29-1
TGCAGCGTTGAAGATGGGCGTAAATCCACAGATACGCAGTATTTT
CSVEDGRKSTDTQYF
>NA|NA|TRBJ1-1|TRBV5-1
TGCGCCAGCAGCTTGAGAGGGGGCACTGAAGCTTTCTTT
CASSLRGGTEAFF
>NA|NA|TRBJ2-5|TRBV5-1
TGCGCCAGCAGCTCCCCTGTCCTAAAAGAGACCCAGTACTTC
CASSSPVLKETQYF
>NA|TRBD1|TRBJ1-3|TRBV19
TGTGCCAGTAGACGATCCGGGACAGGGAACACCATATATTTT
CASRRSGTGNTIYF
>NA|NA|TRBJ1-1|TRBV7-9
TGTGCCAGCCGACCAGCCATGAACACTGAAGCTTTCTTT
CASRPAMNTEAFF
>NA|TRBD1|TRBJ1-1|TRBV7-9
TGTGCCAGCAGCTCACAGGGGGGAGCTTTCTTT
CASSSQGGAFF
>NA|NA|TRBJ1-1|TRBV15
TGTGCCACCAGCAGTATAGGAGGCACTGAAGCTTTCTTT
CATSSIGGTEAFF
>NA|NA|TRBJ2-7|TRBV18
TGTGCCAGCGCAGGCCCGATATCCTACGAGCAGTACTTC
CASAGPISYEQYF
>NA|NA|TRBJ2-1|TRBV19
TGTGCCAGTAGTATAGAGGGCAGCTCCTACAATGAGCAGTTCTTC
CASSIEGSSYNEQFF
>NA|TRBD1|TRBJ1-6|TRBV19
TGTGCCAGTAGCTACACCGGGACAGAGAATTCACCCCTCCACTTT
CASSYTGTENSPLHF
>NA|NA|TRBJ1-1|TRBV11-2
TGTGCCAGCAGCTTGTGGGTTGGGGATGAAGCTTTCTTT
CASSLWVGDEAFF
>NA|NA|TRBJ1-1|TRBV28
TGTGCCAGCAGTTTAGAGGGGGGGGGCACTGAAGCTTTCTTT
CASSLEGGGTEAFF
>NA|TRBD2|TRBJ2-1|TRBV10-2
TGCGCCAGCACCTTAGGACTAGCGGGGGGCAGGAGCTCCTACAATGAGCAGTTCTTC
CASTLGLAGGRSSYNEQFF
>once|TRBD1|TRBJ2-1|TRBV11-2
TGTGCCAGCAGCTTAAGTACAGGGGACTACAATGAGCAGTTCTTC
CASSLSTGDYNEQFF
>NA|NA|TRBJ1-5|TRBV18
TGTGCCAGCTCAGGACAGAAGAATCAGCCCCAGCATTTT
CASSGQKNQPQHF
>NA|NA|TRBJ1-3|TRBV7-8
TGTGCCAGCAGGAAAAGTTCTAGCTCTGGAAACACCATATATTTT
CASRKSSSSGNTIYF
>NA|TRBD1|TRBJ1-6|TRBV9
TGTGCCAGCAGCGTAGGGAGAGGAGGGGGCTACCCTTCACCCCTCCACTTT
CASSVGRGGGYPSPLHF
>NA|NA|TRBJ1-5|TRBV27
TGTGCCAGCAGTTTATCGTATGGGAGCAATCAGCCCCAGCATTTT
CASSLSYGSNQPQHF
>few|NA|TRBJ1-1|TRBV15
TGTGCCACCAGCAGAGTAAGAACTCTAACGGCAAACACTGAAGCTTTCTTT
CATSRVRTLTANTEAFF
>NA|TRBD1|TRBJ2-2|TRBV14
TGTGCCAGCAGTCCCGGGACAGGGATAGTAATGCGGGAGCTGTTTTTT
CASSPGTGIVMRELFF
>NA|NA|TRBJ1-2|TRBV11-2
TGTGCCAGCAGCCCGGAGGCCGGCCCCAGCTATGGCTACACCTTC
CASSPEAGPSYGYTF
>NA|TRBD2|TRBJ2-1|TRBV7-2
TGTGCCAGCAGCCCCATCCGTAGCGGGGGATCCTACAATGAGCAGTTCTTC
CASSPIRSGGSYNEQFF
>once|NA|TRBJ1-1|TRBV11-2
TGTGCCAGCAGCTTAATCCTTTTCACTGAAGCTTTCTTT
CASSLILFTEAFF
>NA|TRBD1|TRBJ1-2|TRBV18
TGTGCCAGCTCGCCCGCGGGACAGGGGCATGGCTACACCTTC
CASSPAGQGHGYTF
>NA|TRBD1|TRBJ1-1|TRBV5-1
TGCGCCAGCAGCTTGGGGACAGGGGAGGGGGAGAACACTGAAGCTTTCTTT
CASSLGTGEGENTEAFF
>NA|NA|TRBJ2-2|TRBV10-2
TGCGCCAGCTTGGGGAGAGCGAACACCGGGGAGCTGTTTTTT
CASLGRANTGELFF
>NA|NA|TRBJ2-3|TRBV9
TGTGCCAGCAGCGCACTAGATATTGATACGCAGTATTTT
CASSALDIDTQYF
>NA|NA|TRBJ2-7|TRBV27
TGTGCCAGCAGTTCCCGGCGCCAGGGCGCCGAGCAGTACTTC
CASSSRRQGAEQYF
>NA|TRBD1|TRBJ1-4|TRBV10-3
TGTGCCATCAGTGCGAACTTGGGACAGCTCGAAAAACTGTTTTTT
CAISANLGQLEKLFF
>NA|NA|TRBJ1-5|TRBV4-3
TGCGCCAGCAGCCAGGAGGTGAAACAGCCCCAGCATTTT
CASSQEVKQPQHF
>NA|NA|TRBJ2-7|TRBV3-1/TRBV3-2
TGTGCCAGCAGCCGTCAGGGAGTGCAGGAGCAGTACTTC
CASSRQGVQEQYF
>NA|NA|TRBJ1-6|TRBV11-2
TGTGCCAGCAGCTTGTGGGGTGGGGGCGGTTTCTCGGGAGGCTCACCCCTCCACTTT
CASSLWGGGGFSGGSPLHF
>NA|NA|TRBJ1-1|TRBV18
TGTGCCAGCTCACCTAACAGGGAAGTAACTGAAGCTTTCTTT
CASSPNREVTEAFF
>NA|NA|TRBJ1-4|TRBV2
TGTGCCAGCCACAGGAGTGCGTCAAAACTGTTTTTT
CASHRSASKLFF
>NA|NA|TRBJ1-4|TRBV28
TGTGCCAGCAGCCACAGAAATGAAAAACTGTTTTTT
CASSHRNEKLFF
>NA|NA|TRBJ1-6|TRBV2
TGTGCCAGCAGTGAAGGGGTACGGCAGTATAATTCACCCCTCCACTTT
CASSEGVRQYNSPLHF
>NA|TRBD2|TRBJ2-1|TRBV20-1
TGCAGTGCTAGTTTTAGCGGGGAATACAATGAGCAGTTCTTC
CSASFSGEYNEQFF
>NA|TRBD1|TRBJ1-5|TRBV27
TGTGCCAGCAGTGCAGACAGGGGTCTGAGCAATCAGCCCCAGCATTTT
CASSADRGLSNQPQHF